A selection of T cell receptor beta chains follows, all from one sample in a study of identical twins. TCRdb used MiXCR to reprocess the 5' RACE reads, holding one entry per CDR3 protein. The table includes roughly 1,500,000 distinct CDR3 sequences, around 29% detected once. Sequencing used cord blood. All receptors come from a newborn girl in good health. The CDR3 runs from the conserved cysteine through the conserved F or W. D genes are given only for firm matches. Only some rows state a clone size, as once, few, many or a class for expanded clones.

clone_size j_call v_call d_call cdr3_aa cdr3_nt
many TRBJ1-4 TRBV12-3/TRBV12-4 - CASSFLDPNEKLFF TGTGCCAGCAGTTTTTTGGACCCAAATGAAAAACTGTTTTTT
- TRBJ2-1 TRBV3-1 TRBD2 CASSQSRGTSGLPYNEQFF TGTGCCAGCAGCCAAAGTAGAGGGACTAGCGGTTTGCCGTACAATGAGCAGTTCTTC
few TRBJ2-3 TRBV20-1 - CSATRGRLDTQYF TGCAGTGCTACCAGGGGACGCCTAGATACGCAGTATTTT
- TRBJ2-7 TRBV20-1 - CSAPGTGIYEQYF TGCAGTGCTCCCGGGACTGGGATCTACGAGCAGTACTTC
many TRBJ2-7 TRBV7-9 TRBD2 CASSAPGLAAYEQYF TGTGCCAGCAGCGCACCGGGACTAGCGGCCTACGAGCAGTACTTC
few TRBJ1-6 TRBV18 - CASSGDSPLHF TGTGCCAGCTCAGGGGATTCACCCCTCCACTTT
once TRBJ2-3 TRBV6-1 - CASNSRRRGADTQYF TGTGCCAGCAATTCTCGGAGGCGCGGCGCAGATACGCAGTATTTT
- TRBJ2-1 TRBV25-1 - CASSEWGDSSYNEQFF TGTGCCAGCAGTGAATGGGGGGACAGCTCCTACAATGAGCAGTTCTTC
many TRBJ1-2 TRBV21-1 - CASSKAPLPYGYTF TGTGCCAGCAGCAAAGCACCGCTCCCCTATGGCTACACCTTC
- TRBJ2-1 TRBV20-1 TRBD2 CSASVTSGRYNEQFF TGCAGTGCTAGTGTGACTAGCGGGAGATACAATGAGCAGTTCTTC
- TRBJ1-5 TRBV20-1 TRBD1 CSASSTWAGGGNQPQHF TGCAGTGCTAGTTCTACCTGGGCAGGGGGCGGCAATCAGCCCCAGCATTTT
few TRBJ2-7 TRBV5-1 - CASSLDREVSEQYF TGCGCCAGCAGCTTGGACAGGGAAGTGAGCGAGCAGTACTTC
- TRBJ1-5 TRBV19 - CASSIHRRKVQPQHF TGTGCCAGTAGTATACACAGAAGGAAGGTTCAGCCCCAGCATTTT
many TRBJ1-2 TRBV7-2 - CASSLVGELYGYTF TGTGCCAGCAGCTTAGTTGGGGAACTCTATGGCTACACCTTC
- TRBJ1-2 TRBV20-1 - CSASGVGGNYGYTF TGCAGTGCTAGCGGGGTGGGCGGTAACTATGGCTACACCTTC
few TRBJ2-1 TRBV20-1 - CSASPSGVLWNEQFF TGCAGTGCTTCCCCCTCGGGAGTATTGTGGAATGAGCAGTTCTTC
- TRBJ2-1 TRBV19 TRBD2 CASSILAGQIYNEQFF TGTGCCAGTAGTATATTAGCGGGACAAATCTACAATGAGCAGTTCTTC
few TRBJ2-3 TRBV5-1 - CASSPTWQGTGTDTQYF TGCGCCAGCAGCCCTACCTGGCAGGGGACGGGCACAGATACGCAGTATTTT
few TRBJ2-3 TRBV7-9 TRBD2 CASSPFPGLAPRRDTQYF TGTGCCAGCAGCCCGTTTCCGGGACTAGCGCCCCGTCGTGATACGCAGTATTTT
- TRBJ2-1 TRBV5-1 TRBD2 CASSLGTSGILIYNEQFF TGCGCCAGCAGCTTGGGGACTAGCGGGATCCTTATCTACAATGAGCAGTTCTTC
once TRBJ2-5 TRBV20-1 TRBD2 CSAFSGAYNEQYF TGCAGTGCTTTTAGCGGGGCCTACAATGAGCAGTACTTC
- TRBJ1-2 TRBV11-2 - CASSLHGAGYTF TGTGCCAGCAGCCTTCACGGGGCTGGCTACACCTTC
few TRBJ2-1 TRBV11-2 - CASSILENEQFF TGTGCCAGCAGCATTTTGGAGAATGAGCAGTTCTTC
- TRBJ2-3 TRBV20-1 - CSAPRTPRVDTQYF TGCAGTGCCCCAAGGACGCCCCGTGTGGATACGCAGTATTTT
- TRBJ1-4 TRBV29-1 - CSAHRDEKLFF TGCAGCGCCCACAGGGATGAAAAACTGTTTTTT
- TRBJ2-1 TRBV7-9 - CASSLELSNNEQFF TGTGCCAGCAGCTTAGAGCTCAGTAACAATGAGCAGTTCTTC
- TRBJ2-1 TRBV5-1 - CASSLTEGLNEQFF TGCGCCAGCAGCTTAACGGAAGGCTTAAATGAGCAGTTCTTC
few TRBJ1-5 TRBV6-1 - CASSEGNNQPQHF TGTGCCAGCAGTGAAGGTAACAATCAGCCCCAGCATTTT
- TRBJ2-7 TRBV6-2/TRBV6-3 - CASSYTYNEQYF TGTGCCAGCAGTTACACCTACAATGAGCAGTACTTC
few TRBJ2-7 TRBV11-2 - CASSFQTLAQLSYEQYF TGTGCCAGCAGCTTTCAGACTCTAGCCCAGCTCTCCTACGAGCAGTACTTC
once TRBJ1-4 TRBV3-1 TRBD1 CASSQGDRGRGNEKLFF TGTGCCAGCAGCCAGGGCGACAGGGGGCGCGGGAATGAAAAACTGTTTTTT
few TRBJ2-5 TRBV21-1 - CASSNEDPGTGQETQYF TGTGCCAGCAGCAACGAGGACCCCGGGACAGGGCAAGAGACCCAGTACTTC
- TRBJ2-7 TRBV29-1 - CSVAGPFEQYF TGCAGCGTTGCAGGTCCTTTCGAGCAGTACTTC
few TRBJ1-2 TRBV9 TRBD1 CASSVAQGVPNYGYTF TGTGCCAGCAGCGTAGCTCAGGGGGTGCCTAACTATGGCTACACCTTC
many TRBJ2-7 TRBV21-1 - CASSTTGDYEQYF TGTGCCAGCAGCACAACAGGGGACTACGAGCAGTACTTC
- TRBJ1-5 TRBV20-1 - CSARVRAGKGWRLSNQPQHF TGCAGTGCTAGAGTGCGGGCAGGGAAAGGCTGGCGGCTTAGCAATCAGCCCCAGCATTTT
few TRBJ1-5 TRBV6-1 - CASMGNQPQHF TGTGCCAGCATGGGTAATCAGCCCCAGCATTTT
few TRBJ2-3 TRBV20-1 - CSASLPSRRDTQYF TGCAGTGCTAGCTTGCCGAGTCGGAGAGATACGCAGTATTTT
- TRBJ2-7 TRBV12-3/TRBV12-4 - CASSKHDNEQYF TGTGCCAGCAGTAAGCACGACAATGAGCAGTACTTC
few TRBJ2-3 TRBV20-1 TRBD2 CSARGPPLAGGITDTQYF TGCAGTGCTAGGGGCCCCCCCTTAGCGGGGGGGATCACAGATACGCAGTATTTT
few TRBJ2-7 TRBV20-1 - CSARAGAAYNEQYF TGCAGTGCTAGAGCGGGAGCCGCCTACAATGAGCAGTACTTC
- TRBJ2-1 TRBV24-1 - CATSDLGQSSYNEQLF TGTGCCACCAGTGATTTGGGACAGAGCTCCTACAATGAGCAGTTGTTC
- TRBJ1-2 TRBV12-3/TRBV12-4 - CASTIHGIDSYGYTF TGTGCCAGCACTATACACGGAATTGATAGCTATGGCTACACCTTC
few TRBJ2-1 TRBV27 TRBD1 CASGPTGQGNNEQFF TGTGCCAGCGGCCCTACGGGACAGGGAAACAATGAGCAGTTCTTC
- TRBJ2-5 TRBV6-1 - CASSRGPPSQETQYF TGTGCCAGCAGCCGAGGACCCCCCTCCCAAGAGACCCAGTACTTC
- TRBJ1-2 TRBV6-2/TRBV6-3 - CASSYRDNCGYTF TGTGCCAGCAGTTACAGGGACAACTGTGGCTACACCTTC
once TRBJ2-7 TRBV25-1 TRBD2 CASSEFPGGYNEQYF TGTGCCAGCAGTGAATTCCCGGGAGGGTACAATGAGCAGTACTTC
few TRBJ1-5 TRBV7-2 - CASSLVWTSSNQPQHF TGTGCCAGCAGCTTAGTGTGGACGTCGAGCAATCAGCCCCAGCATTTT
- TRBJ1-1 TRBV25-1 - CASSEPLQGTEAFF TGTGCCAGCAGTGAACCCCTACAGGGCACTGAAGCTTTCTTT
- TRBJ1-6 TRBV27 TRBD1 CASRPRTGLNSPLHF TGTGCCAGCAGGCCACGGACAGGCCTTAATTCACCCCTCCACTTT
few TRBJ2-7 TRBV21-1 - CASSKGEDPSIYNEQYF TGTGCCAGCAGCAAAGGGGAGGATCCGAGCATCTACAATGAGCAGTACTTC
- TRBJ2-7 TRBV5-1 TRBD1 CANSLRQGGDEQYF TGCGCCAACAGCTTGCGACAGGGGGGCGACGAGCAGTACTTC
- TRBJ1-2 TRBV20-1 - CTAWREGYTF TGCACCGCGTGGAGGGAGGGCTACACCTTC
- TRBJ1-5 TRBV12-3/TRBV12-4 - CASSLGQTFNQPQHF TGTGCCAGCAGTTTAGGGCAGACTTTCAATCAGCCCCAGCATTTT
- TRBJ1-1 TRBV10-3 - CAISEGRGTTEAFF TGTGCCATCAGTGAGGGGCGGGGGACCACTGAAGCTTTCTTT
- TRBJ2-5 TRBV20-1 TRBD1 CSARSSIRDRAETQYF TGCAGTGCTAGATCCTCCATCCGGGACAGGGCCGAGACCCAGTACTTC
few TRBJ2-1 TRBV25-1 TRBD2 CASSEYRAGGWFSYNEQFF TGTGCCAGCAGTGAATATAGGGCGGGGGGGTGGTTTTCCTACAATGAGCAGTTCTTC
- TRBJ2-1 TRBV9 TRBD2 CASSVGLAGGPGYNEQFF TGTGCCAGCAGCGTAGGACTAGCGGGGGGGCCAGGGTACAATGAGCAGTTCTTC
- TRBJ1-6 TRBV14 - CASSQDLGLSSYNSPLHF TGTGCCAGCAGCCAAGATCTGGGCTTGAGCTCCTATAATTCACCCCTCCACTTT